The T cell receptor beta chain under discussion was sequenced for a study of shared clonotypes between healthy human individuals. General observations from the study: Memory subsets had estimated richness that was generally smaller than that of naive subsets.

Clones were sequenced by immunoSEQ multiplex PCR, and TCRdb holds only the in-frame ones, with some missing. The data contain around 700,000 clones, 60% to 80% of them singletons. CDR1 MDHEN and CDR2 SYDVKM come from the germline V gene. V lost 10 bases to trimming and J lost 1 base, with 7 bases between them. The CDR3 is made up of 11 amino acids. In this sample, this clone turned up once. The antigen remains undetermined. This sequence was found in a woman aged 25 to 39 in good health. Sequenced input: memory CD4+ T cells sorted from blood. Subset here: CD45RA-negative fraction. V usage is TRBV28 and J usage is TRBJ1-1; D gene uncertain. CDR3 sequence (DNA): TGTGCCATCGACCAGAACACTGAAGCTTTCTTT. Translation: CAIDQNTEAFF.